This entry lists 9 T cell receptor beta chains sequenced from one sample in a study of blood T cells in healthy people across ages. A second PCR, run for about 7 to 11 cycles, used a sample-barcoded 5' primer plus a J-beta primer mix. MiXCR, applied by TCRdb to the 5' RACE reads, yields one record per CDR3 protein. Of hundreds of thousands of distinct CDR3 sequences in the sample, 40% to 50% were seen once. The specimen sequenced was blood. These receptors all stem from a man between 60 and 75 years old in good health.

The rearrangement joins TRBV7-2 to TRBJ2-5; perhaps TRBD1 as D (6 bases). The J call is uncertain, as TRBJ2-7 better fits the DNA end. The CDR3 is 15 residues long. Germline V lookup: CDR1 SGHTA, CDR2 FQGNSA. This chain's CDR3 is CASSLQGRASYEQYF. DNA of the CDR3: TGTGCCAGCAGCCTACAGGGTAGGGCCTCCTACGAGCAGTACTTC.

This CDR3 is CATSGARGNSGELFF. The CDR3 DNA is TGTGCCACCAGTGGGGCCCGGGGAAACTCCGGGGAGCTGTTTTTT. The V gene is TRBV24-1, the J gene TRBJ2-2; D is possibly TRBD2 (5 bases). This CDR3 region has 15 residues. Per germline, CDR1 KGHDR and CDR2 SFDVKD. V was cut by 5 bases and J by 6 bases, with 15 bases left in between.

This clonotype was counted only a few times. The chain is built from TRBV6-6 and TRBJ1-6; 11 nucleotides agree with TRBD1. From germline, CDR1 is MNHNY and CDR2 SVGAGI (reference sequence). V was clipped by 1 base and J by 7 bases; unmatched bases: 6. This CDR3 has 17 residues. The CDR3: CASSYYPGQGANSPLHF. The DNA for the CDR3 is TGTGCCAGCAGTTACTACCCCGGACAGGGGGCGAATTCACCCCTCCACTTT.

As DNA, the CDR3 is TGTGCCACCAGTTGGGCGAACCCCTCCTACAATGAGCAGTTCTTC. Amino acid sequence: CATSWANPSYNEQFF. The chain joins TRBV24-1 to TRBJ2-1; D call uncertain. The germline V gene has CDR1 KGHDR and CDR2 SFDVKD. With 6 bases removed from V and 0 bases from J, the gap between germline ends came to 11 bases. This CDR3 region has 15 residues.

The rearrangement uses TRBV10-3 and TRBJ2-7; possibly TRBD1 for D (6 bases). This CDR3 comprises 15 residues. Germline V lookup: CDR1 ENHRY, CDR2 SYGVKD. V was cut by 0 bases and J by 2 bases, with 11 bases left in between. This chain's CDR3 is CAISESGGLTYEQYF. The CDR3 region has the DNA TGTGCCATCAGTGAGTCTGGGGGCCTTACCTACGAGCAGTACTTC.

The genes are TRBV5-1 and TRBJ1-5, with TRBD1 as a possible D gene (6 bases). Germline V CDR1 and CDR2: SGHRS, YFSETQ. The CDR3 is 18 residues long. The V end lost 6 bases, the J end lost 0 bases, and 22 bases lay between the germline ends. CDR3 in amino acids: CASNPRDTPAYSNQPQHF. CDR3 sequence (DNA): TGCGCCAGCAACCCCAGGGACACTCCTGCCTATAGCAATCAGCCCCAGCATTTT.

This clonotype was observed a few times. The chain is built from TRBV5-1 and TRBJ1-2, with 9 bases fitting TRBD1. Trimming cost V 5 bases and J 7 bases; bases outside gene matches: 15. CDR1 and CDR2 (germline): SGHRS, YFSETQ. This CDR3 contains 16 residues. The chain's CDR3 is CASSWTGDNSLSGYTF. The CDR3 coding sequence is TGCGCCAGCAGTTGGACAGGGGACAACTCTTTGAGTGGCTACACCTTC.

CDR3 nucleotide sequence: TGCGCCAGCAGTATTGGCCGGAGCGGGGGAGGCTACGAGCAGTACTTC. It translates to CASSIGRSGGGYEQYF. This rearrangement joins TRBV4-3 to TRBJ2-7, with TRBD2 identical over 8 bases. V shed 6 bases, J shed 3 bases, and the junction held 13 bases outside the gene matches. Looked up from germline, CDR1 is LGHNA and CDR2 is YSLEER. CDR3 length: 16 amino acids.

This clonotype was seen a handful of times. The CDR3 is CASGDLGLARNEQYF. The CDR3 DNA is TGTGCCAGCGGAGACTTGGGACTAGCTAGGAACGAGCAGTACTTC. This rearrangement joins TRBV28 to TRBJ2-5, with 9 bases identical to TRBD2. The assigned J gene may be wrong: the sequence end matches TRBJ2-7 better. Germline lookup yields CDR1 MDHEN and CDR2 SYDVKM. CDR3 length: 15 residues.